A selection of T cell receptor beta chains follows, all from one sample in a study of OX40 agonist ivuxolimab in advanced cancers. The assay was immunoSEQ multiplex PCR, and TCRdb's table has in-frame clones only and misses some. The sample has about 100,000 clones, about nine tenths seen once. The specimen comprised CD4+ or CD8+ T cells sorted from blood, sampled in a trial of the OX40 agonist ivuxolimab. The receptor set was obtained from an adult with an advanced solid tumor such as melanoma, head and neck, liver or kidney cancer. CDR3s include the opening cysteine and the closing phenylalanine or tryptophan. D genes are given only for firm matches. Not all rows give a size; the values are once, few, many and, for expanded clones, a class.

D gene	V gene	clone size	J gene	CDR3 protein	CDR3 DNA
.	TRBV11-3	.	TRBJ2-4	CASSLGITNIQYF	TGTGCCAGCAGCTTGGGTATAACCAACATTCAGTACTTC
.	TRBV19	.	TRBJ1-2	CASSINRYGYTF	TGTGCCAGTAGTATTAATAGATATGGCTACACCTTC
.	TRBV5-1	.	TRBJ2-1	CASSSRDLEQFF	TGCGCCAGCAGCTCCCGGGACCTTGAGCAGTTCTTC
TRBD2	TRBV10-3	.	TRBJ2-3	CAISAGTSGSADTQYF	TGTGCCATCAGTGCCGGGACTAGCGGGAGCGCAGATACGCAGTATTTT
TRBD2	TRBV6-5	.	TRBJ2-7	CASLGRASYEQYF	TGTGCCAGCCTTGGGAGGGCCTCCTACGAGCAGTACTTC
.	TRBV5-1	.	TRBJ2-3	CASSLALRVSTDTQYF	TGCGCCAGCAGCTTGGCCTTGAGAGTGAGCACAGATACGCAGTATTTT
.	TRBV5-1	.	TRBJ2-7	CASSLATGIEQYF	TGCGCCAGCAGCTTGGCCACGGGTATCGAGCAGTACTTC
TRBD1	TRBV5-4	.	TRBJ1-3	CASSVGQGTLGNTIYF	TGTGCCAGCAGCGTGGGACAGGGGACACTAGGAAACACCATATATTTT
.	TRBV7-9	.	TRBJ2-7	CASSEGRYYEQYF	TGTGCCAGCAGCGAGGGACGCTATTACGAGCAGTACTTC
.	TRBV28	.	TRBJ1-4	CASIDRQTNEKLFF	TGTGCCAGCATCGACAGACAGACTAATGAAAAACTGTTTTTT
.	TRBV15	.	TRBJ2-1	CATARRQYEQFF	TGTGCCACCGCCAGACGTCAATATGAGCAGTTCTTC
.	TRBV7-8	.	TRBJ1-4	CASSLLLYRMGEKLFF	TGTGCCAGCAGCTTATTGCTGTACCGGATGGGTGAAAAACTGTTTTTT
.	TRBV14	.	TRBJ2-5	CASTQAGLQETQYF	TGTGCCAGCACCCAGGCGGGGCTTCAAGAGACCCAGTACTTC
.	TRBV27	.	TRBJ1-1	CASSLRIGVGNTEAFF	TGTGCCAGCAGTTTGAGAATCGGAGTAGGGAACACTGAAGCTTTCTTT
TRBD1	TRBV6-1	.	TRBJ2-7	CASRIVGQGAYEQYF	TGTGCCAGCAGAATAGTGGGACAGGGTGCCTACGAGCAGTACTTC
.	TRBV13	.	TRBJ2-2	CASSLGLRGKNTGELFF	TGTGCCAGCAGCTTAGGCCTAAGGGGGAAGAACACCGGGGAGCTGTTTTTT
.	TRBV21-1	.	TRBJ1-2	CASSKGGYTF	TGTGCCAGCAGCAAAGGTGGCTACACCTTC
.	TRBV21-1	.	TRBJ1-2	CASSKAHRSEQRKTNYGYTF	TGTGCCAGCAGCAAAGCGCACAGGTCTGAACAGCGAAAGACTAACTATGGCTACACCTTC
.	TRBV19	.	TRBJ2-7	CASSISNEQYF	TGTGCCAGTAGTATCTCCAACGAGCAGTACTTC
TRBD1	TRBV27	.	TRBJ1-4	CASRSPTGTEKLFF	TGTGCCAGCAGGTCCCCGACAGGGACTGAAAAACTGTTTTTT
.	TRBV25-1	.	TRBJ2-7	CASSDWGPVGEQYF	TGTGCCAGCAGTGATTGGGGACCTGTGGGGGAGCAGTACTTC
TRBD2	TRBV10-2	.	TRBJ2-1	CASMATSGAYNEQFF	TGCGCCAGCATGGCAACTAGCGGGGCTTACAATGAGCAGTTCTTC
.	TRBV18	.	TRBJ2-7	CASSPGTPKINEQYF	TGTGCCAGCTCACCGGGGACACCAAAAATTAACGAGCAGTACTTC
.	TRBV5-4	.	TRBJ2-7	CASSLGQANSGEQYF	TGTGCCAGCAGCTTGGGCCAGGCTAATTCAGGCGAGCAGTACTTC
.	TRBV10-3	few	TRBJ2-2	CAISPSSNTGELFF	TGTGCCATCAGTCCTTCGTCGAACACCGGGGAGCTGTTTTTT
TRBD2	TRBV5-1	.	TRBJ2-1	CASSLRPGLAGISYNEQFF	TGCGCCAGCAGCTTACGTCCGGGACTAGCGGGAATTTCCTACAATGAGCAGTTCTTC
TRBD1	TRBV5-1	.	TRBJ2-5	CASSLDVDRQETQYF	TGCGCCAGCAGCTTGGATGTGGACAGGCAAGAGACCCAGTACTTC
.	TRBV11-2	.	TRBJ1-3	CASSLGPGNTIYF	TGTGCCAGCAGCTTAGGTCCTGGAAACACCATATATTTT
.	TRBV11-2	.	TRBJ2-2	CASSLTGMNTGELFF	TGTGCCAGCAGCTTAACGGGGATGAACACCGGGGAGCTGTTTTTT
TRBD2	TRBV9	.	TRBJ2-3	CASSVERGVDTQYF	TGTGCCAGCAGCGTAGAGCGGGGGGTCGATACGCAGTATTTT
.	TRBV7-3	.	TRBJ2-2	CASSPAGYGELFF	TGTGCCAGCAGCCCAGCAGGGTACGGGGAGCTGTTTTTT
TRBD2	TRBV5-1	.	TRBJ2-2	CASGLGLAGDTGELFF	TGCGCCAGCGGACTGGGACTAGCGGGAGACACCGGGGAGCTGTTTTTT
.	TRBV27	.	TRBJ1-1	CASRRSGNTEAFF	TGTGCCAGCAGACGGTCGGGAAACACTGAAGCTTTCTTT
.	TRBV6-1	.	TRBJ2-3	CASSAGERISTDTQYF	TGTGCCAGCAGTGCCGGGGAACGAATTAGCACAGATACGCAGTATTTT
.	TRBV30	once	TRBJ1-1	CAWSSGGTEAFF	TGTGCCTGGAGTTCCGGTGGGACTGAAGCTTTCTTT
.	TRBV6-6	.	TRBJ1-2	CASSYSSGTRGYTF	TGTGCCAGCAGTTACTCCTCGGGGACGCGGGGCTACACCTTC
.	TRBV7-2	.	TRBJ2-1	CASSLVQTRGQFF	TGTGCCAGCAGCTTAGTGCAGACCAGGGGGCAGTTCTTC
TRBD1	TRBV27	.	TRBJ1-1	CASSLSGGQGARMNTEAFF	TGTGCCAGCAGTTTATCGGGGGGACAGGGGGCGAGAATGAACACTGAAGCTTTCTTT
.	TRBV6-4	.	TRBJ2-2	CASSGQLYTGELFF	TGTGCCAGCAGTGGACAGTTGTACACCGGGGAGCTGTTTTTT
TRBD1	TRBV28	.	TRBJ1-2	CASRTGTGAIGGYTF	TGTGCCAGCAGGACTGGAACAGGGGCCATCGGAGGCTACACCTTC
.	TRBV19	.	TRBJ2-1	CASSIPRGAYNEQFF	TGTGCCAGTAGTATTCCTAGGGGAGCCTACAATGAGCAGTTCTTC
.	TRBV18	.	TRBJ2-2	CASSSNRNTGELFF	TGTGCCAGCTCATCGAACAGGAACACCGGGGAGCTGTTTTTT
.	TRBV12-5	.	TRBJ2-5	CASGSGDTLGETQYF	TGTGCTAGTGGTTCGGGGGACACCCTCGGAGAGACCCAGTACTTC
TRBD2	TRBV10-3	.	TRBJ2-5	CAIGTSGGGTQYF	TGTGCCATCGGGACTAGCGGGGGGGGGACCCAGTACTTC
TRBD1	TRBV9	.	TRBJ1-2	CASSPTVGQGNGYTF	TGTGCCAGCAGCCCTACAGTGGGACAGGGGAACGGCTACACCTTC
TRBD2	TRBV19	few	TRBJ2-1	CASSDGLAGDNEQFF	TGTGCCAGTAGTGACGGACTAGCGGGAGACAATGAGCAGTTCTTC
.	TRBV7-9	.	TRBJ1-6	CASRYQGQNSPLHF	TGTGCCAGCAGGTATCAGGGGCAGAATTCACCCCTCCACTTT
.	TRBV30	.	TRBJ2-7	CAWNSGTLGSEQYF	TGTGCCTGGAATTCCGGGACCCTCGGATCCGAGCAGTACTTC
TRBD2	TRBV9	.	TRBJ2-1	CASSGTSGKYNEQFF	TGTGCCAGCAGCGGGACTAGCGGGAAATACAATGAGCAGTTCTTC
.	TRBV27	.	TRBJ2-2	CASRSFNIVGELFF	TGTGCCAGCAGGTCGTTTAACATCGTGGGGGAGCTGTTTTTT